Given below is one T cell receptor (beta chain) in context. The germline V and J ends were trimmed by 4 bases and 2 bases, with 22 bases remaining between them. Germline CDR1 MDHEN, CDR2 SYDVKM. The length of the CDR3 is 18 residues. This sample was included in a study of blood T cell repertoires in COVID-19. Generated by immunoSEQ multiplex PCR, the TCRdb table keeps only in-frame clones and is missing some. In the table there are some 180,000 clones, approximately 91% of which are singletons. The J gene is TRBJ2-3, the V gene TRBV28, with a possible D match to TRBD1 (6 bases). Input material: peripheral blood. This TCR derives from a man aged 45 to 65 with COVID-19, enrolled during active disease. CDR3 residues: CASSYFAPTGSDTDTQYF. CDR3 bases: TGTGCCAGCAGTTACTTCGCCCCAACAGGGTCGGACACAGATACGCAGTATTTT.